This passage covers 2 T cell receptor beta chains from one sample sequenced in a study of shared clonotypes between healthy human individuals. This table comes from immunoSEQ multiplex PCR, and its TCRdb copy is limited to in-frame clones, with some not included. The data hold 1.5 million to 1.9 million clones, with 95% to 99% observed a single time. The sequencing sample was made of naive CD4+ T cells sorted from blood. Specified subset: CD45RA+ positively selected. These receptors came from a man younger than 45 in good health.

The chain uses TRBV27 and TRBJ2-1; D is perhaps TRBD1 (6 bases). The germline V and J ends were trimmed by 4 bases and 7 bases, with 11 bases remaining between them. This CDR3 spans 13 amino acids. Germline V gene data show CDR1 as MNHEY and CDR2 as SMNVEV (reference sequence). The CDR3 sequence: CASSSVRGNEQFF. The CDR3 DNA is TGTGCCAGCAGTTCCGTCAGGGGAAATGAGCAGTTCTTC.

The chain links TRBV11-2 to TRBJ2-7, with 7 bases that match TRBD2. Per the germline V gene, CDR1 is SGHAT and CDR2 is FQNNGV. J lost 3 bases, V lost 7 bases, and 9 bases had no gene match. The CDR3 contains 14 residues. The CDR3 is CASTTGTINYEQYF. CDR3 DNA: TGTGCCAGCACAACCGGGACTATCAACTACGAGCAGTACTTC.